Shown below are 18 T cell receptor beta chains from a single sample sequenced in a study of CD8+CD57+ T cells in acquired aplastic anemia. Only patients with CD8+CD57+ cell expansion on flow cytometry were chosen for sequencing. Investigators profiled TCR beta VDJ and CDR3 from genomic DNA template. TCRdb ran MiXCR on the reads and lists one entry per CDR3 protein. The sample has around 190,000 distinct CDR3 sequences; about 50% are singletons. Material: sorted CD4+, CD8+, or CD8+CD57+ T cells (not recorded which) from PBMCs. These receptors were taken from a human donor with aplastic anemia.

This chain connects TRBV10-3 to TRBJ2-2; TRBD2 is a possible D gene (6 bases). Germline V gene data show CDR1 as ENHRY and CDR2 as SYGVKD. Between the trimmed V and J ends, which lost 4 bases and 7 bases, there was a span of 16 bases. The CDR3 consists of 15 residues. The CDR3 is CAISGLLRGGGELFF. The CDR3 DNA reads as TGTGCCATCAGTGGACTTCTAAGGGGAGGCGGGGAGCTGTTTTTT.

V is TRBV15 and J is TRBJ2-1, with TRBD1 matching over 11 bases. Germline CDR1 is LNHNV and CDR2 is YYDKDF (reference sequence). Losses at the gene ends were 1 base for V and 6 bases for J; bases not matched to a gene: 5. The CDR3 spans 16 residues. The CDR3 loop is CATSRVGTGGLNEQFF. CDR3 sequence (DNA): TGTGCCACCAGCAGAGTAGGGACAGGGGGGCTCAATGAGCAGTTCTTC.

The V call is TRBV10-3, the J call TRBJ2-3; a weak D match, TRBD1 (5 bases). V dropped 3 bases and J dropped 1 base, with 5 bases sitting between them. CDR3 length: 13 residues. The germline V gene encodes CDR1 ENHRY and CDR2 SYGVKD. CDR3 residues: CAISDRGTDTQYF. CDR3 nucleotides: TGTGCCATCAGTGACAGGGGCACAGATACGCAGTATTTT.

The rearrangement uses TRBV28 and TRBJ2-7; 10 bases line up with TRBD2. The length of the CDR3 is 17 residues. J was trimmed by 5 bases and V by 4 bases; bases with no gene match: 14. Germline V lookup: CDR1 MDHEN, CDR2 SYDVKM. The CDR3 protein is CASSSSTILAGWDEQYF. CDR3 nucleotides: TGTGCCAGCAGTTCCAGCACGATACTAGCGGGGTGGGACGAGCAGTACTTC.

The chain recombines TRBV18 with TRBJ1-3; the match to TRBD1 covers 9 bases. CDR1 and CDR2 from the germline V gene are KGHSH and LQKENI. The CDR3 extends over 17 amino acids. After removal of 0 bases from V and 3 bases from J, the junction contained 6 bases not matched to a gene. The CDR3 sequence: CASSPPNRGRNGNTIYF. CDR3 DNA sequence: TGTGCCAGCTCACCACCAAACAGGGGGCGAAATGGAAACACCATATATTTT.

V usage is TRBV19 and J usage is TRBJ2-5; 7 bases line up with TRBD2. The CDR3 is made up of 12 amino acids. Germline V gene data show CDR1 as LNHDA and CDR2 as SQIVND (reference sequence). V lost 6 bases to trimming and J lost 6 bases; unmatched junction nucleotides: 4. The CDR3 loop is CASRGGGQTQYF. In DNA form, the CDR3 reads TGTGCCAGTAGGGGGGGGGGACAGACCCAGTACTTC.

The chain uses TRBV19 and TRBJ2-7; 7 positions match TRBD1. J was trimmed by 5 bases and V by 3 bases; bases with no gene match: 7. Germline V gene sequence: CDR1 LNHDA, CDR2 SQIVND (reference sequence). CDR3 length equals 14 residues. The CDR3 DNA follows: TGTGCCAGTAGTATGTCACAGGGGTTGAACGAGCAGTACTTC. This translates into CASSMSQGLNEQYF.

The chain carries TRBV10-3 and TRBJ2-3; 7 positions agree with TRBD2. With V trimmed by 6 bases and J by 2 bases, 2 bases remained unmatched. Germline CDR1 and CDR2: ENHRY and SYGVKD. CDR3 length equals 13 residues. DNA of the CDR3: TGTGCCATCAGCGGGAGGAACACAGATACGCAGTATTTT. Translated, it gives CAISGRNTDTQYF.

In this sample, this clonotype turned up once. The chain links TRBV7-6 to TRBJ2-5; D is unclear. The CDR3 extends over 14 amino acids. The germline gives CDR1 SGHVS, CDR2 FNYEAQ. Trimming cost V 5 bases and J 4 bases, with 14 bases left between them. The CDR3 region has the DNA TGTGCCAGCAGCGCATTAGCTCCGGGAGAGACCCAGTACTTC. Its protein is CASSALAPGETQYF.

The J gene is TRBJ2-2, the V gene TRBV6-1; tentatively, D is TRBD2 (6 bases). The germline CDR1 and CDR2 sequences are MNHNS and SASEGT. V was shortened by 7 bases and J by 2 bases, with 11 bases between the two germline ends. The CDR3 covers 14 residues. CDR3: CASIRGFNTGELFF. CDR3 nucleotide sequence: TGTGCCAGCATTCGGGGGTTTAACACCGGGGAGCTGTTTTTT.

CDR3 residues: CASSEVGTSGSYEQFF. The CDR3 coding sequence is TGTGCCAGCAGTGAGGTGGGGACTAGCGGGAGCTATGAGCAGTTCTTC. The rearrangement joins TRBV6-4 to TRBJ2-1, with 14 bases matching TRBD2. Germline CDR1 is MRHNA and CDR2 is SNTAGT. This CDR3 region has 16 residues. V lost 3 bases and J lost 8; bases outside the gene matches: 6.

Worth noting for this clonotype: At one of its ends the junction is not consistent with the germline gene, which may arise from a read error. This chain connects TRBV11-2 to TRBJ2-7, with 8 bases aligning to TRBD1. The germline V gene has CDR1 SGHAT and CDR2 FQNNGV. CDR3 length: 14 residues. The chain's CDR3 is CASSLGTGSCEQYF. For the CDR3, the DNA is TGTGCCAGCAGCCTCGGGACAGGCTCCTGCGAGCAGTACTTC.

The rearrangement links TRBV19 to TRBJ2-6; no clear D gene. Germline-derived CDR1 and CDR2 are LNHDA and SQIVND (reference sequence). This CDR3 has 16 amino acids. Trimming took 4 bases from V and 0 from J, leaving 10 bases between them. The chain's CDR3 is CASSTPGSSGANVLTF. The DNA for the CDR3 is TGTGCCAGTAGTACCCCCGGGTCCTCTGGGGCCAACGTCCTGACTTTC. The whole variable domain, remainder taken from reference TRBV19 and TRBJ2-6, is DGGITQSPKYLFRKEGQNVTLSCEQNLNHDAMYWYRQDPGQGLRLIYYSQIVNDFQKGDIAEGYSVSREKKESFPLTVTSAQKNPTAFYLCASSTPGSSGANVLTFGAGSRLTVL.

The chain employs TRBV20-1 and TRBJ2-3; a possible D gene is TRBD2 (6 bases). V gave up 0 bases and J gave up 5 bases, with 15 bases separating them. Germline values: CDR1 DFQATT, CDR2 SNEGSKA (reference sequence). The CDR3 loop spans 15 amino acids. The CDR3 region has the DNA TGCAGTGCTAGAGATCCTCCGGGGGTGGGAGATACGCAGTATTTT. Protein product: CSARDPPGVGDTQYF.

This clonotype was seen at least ten times. The chain uses TRBV11-1 and TRBJ2-1, with TRBD1 matching over 10 bases. V lost 6 bases to trimming and J lost 2 bases; unmatched junction nucleotides: 16. Germline V gene lookup returns CDR1 SGHAT and CDR2 FQDESV (reference sequence). The CDR3 has 19 residues. The CDR3 nucleotides read TGTGCCAGCAGGACGACCGGGACAGGGGTGATTCAGGCCTACAATGAGCAGTTCTTC. Its protein product is CASRTTGTGVIQAYNEQFF.

The rearrangement joins TRBV20-1 to TRBJ2-3; 8 bases are shared with TRBD1. The CDR3 length is 14 residues. CDR1 DFQATT and CDR2 SNEGSKA come from the germline V gene (reference sequence). The junction had 6 bases not matched to a gene; V was cut back by 5 bases and J by 2 bases. The CDR3 DNA reads as TGCAGTGCTCCCACAGGGGGGAACACAGATACGCAGTATTTT. Translating it yields CSAPTGGNTDTQYF.

V usage is TRBV20-1 and J usage is TRBJ2-7; 9 positions agree with TRBD1. CDR1 and CDR2 (germline): DFQATT, SNEGSKA (reference sequence). The CDR3 has 15 residues. Losses at the gene ends were 4 bases for V and 0 bases for J; bases not matched to a gene: 7. CDR3 nucleotide sequence: TGCAGTGCTAAGGAGACAGGGGGTGGCTCCTACGAGCAGTACTTC. It yields the protein CSAKETGGGSYEQYF.

V usage is TRBV7-2 and J usage is TRBJ2-6; D ambiguous. V was shortened by 5 bases and J by 4 bases, with 9 bases between the two germline ends. This CDR3 region has 14 residues. CDR1 SGHTA and CDR2 FQGNSA come from the germline V gene. The CDR3 DNA sequence: TGTGCCAGCAGCCCCGTCTCCGGGGCCAACGTCCTGACTTTC. Its protein product is CASSPVSGANVLTF.